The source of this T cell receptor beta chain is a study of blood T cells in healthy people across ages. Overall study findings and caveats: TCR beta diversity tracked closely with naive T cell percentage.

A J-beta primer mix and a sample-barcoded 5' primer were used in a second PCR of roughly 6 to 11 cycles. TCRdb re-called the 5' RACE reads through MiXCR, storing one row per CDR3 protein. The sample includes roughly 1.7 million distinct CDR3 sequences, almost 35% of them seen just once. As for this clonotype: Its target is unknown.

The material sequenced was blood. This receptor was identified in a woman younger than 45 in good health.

CDR3 nucleotides: TGCGCCAGCAGCATTAGCGAGAGGGGCGATGAGCAGTTCTTC. This sequence encodes CASSISERGDEQFF. The chain joins TRBV5-1 to TRBJ2-1; D could derive from TRBD1 or TRBD2 (5 bases each). This CDR3 comprises 14 residues. Germline V gives CDR1 SGHRS, CDR2 YFSETQ. Between the trimmed V and J ends, which lost 4 bases and 8 bases, there was a span of 16 bases.